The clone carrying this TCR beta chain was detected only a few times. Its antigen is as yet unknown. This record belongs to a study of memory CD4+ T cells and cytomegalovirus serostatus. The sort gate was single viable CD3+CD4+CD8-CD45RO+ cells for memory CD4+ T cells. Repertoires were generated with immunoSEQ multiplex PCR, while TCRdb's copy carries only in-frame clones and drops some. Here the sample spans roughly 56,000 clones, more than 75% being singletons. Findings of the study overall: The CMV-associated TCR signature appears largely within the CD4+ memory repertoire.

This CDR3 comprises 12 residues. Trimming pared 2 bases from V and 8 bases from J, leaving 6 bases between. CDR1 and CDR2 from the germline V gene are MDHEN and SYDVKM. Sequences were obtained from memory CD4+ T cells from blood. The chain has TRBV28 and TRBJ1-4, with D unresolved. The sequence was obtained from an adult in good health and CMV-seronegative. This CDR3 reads CASSLSREKLFF. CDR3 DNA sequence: TGTGCCAGCAGTTTAAGTAGGGAAAAACTGTTTTTT. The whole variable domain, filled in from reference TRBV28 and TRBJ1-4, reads DVKVTQSSRYLVKRTGEKVFLECVQDMDHENMFWYRQDPGLGLRLIYFSYDVKMKEKGDIPEGYSVSREKKERFSLILESASTNQTSMYLCASSLSREKLFFGSGTQLSVL.